This T cell receptor (beta chain) was documented in a study of blood T cell repertoires in COVID-19. The wider study: Acute-phase and convalescent COVID-19 samples originated in the United States, Italy and Spain. Sample material is recorded as cDNA or gDNA derived from T cells, B-cell-depleted T cells, or PBMCs.

Original methodology: Using reference gene primer amplification, nucleated cell counts were estimated. Measured with immunoSEQ multiplex PCR; TCRdb has only the in-frame clones, and not every one. That table furnishes V, J and clone size, whereas the DNA furnished D and trimming. The sample has about 230,000 clones, less than 85% seen once. This clonotype was obtained from a woman aged 70 to 79 with active or convalescent COVID-19. Sequencing was performed on peripheral blood.

The CDR3 DNA reads as TGTGCCAGCAGCTTGGGGTTGGGGGCCGGGACAGGGTCCTACGAGCAGTACTTC. Translation gives CASSLGLGAGTGSYEQYF. The chain is built from TRBV7-9 and TRBJ2-7, with 9 bases fitting TRBD1. Germline CDR1 and CDR2: SEHNR and FQNEAQ (reference sequence). The CDR3 extends over 18 amino acids. V was pared by 3 bases and J by 1 base, with 13 bases of the junction left unmatched.